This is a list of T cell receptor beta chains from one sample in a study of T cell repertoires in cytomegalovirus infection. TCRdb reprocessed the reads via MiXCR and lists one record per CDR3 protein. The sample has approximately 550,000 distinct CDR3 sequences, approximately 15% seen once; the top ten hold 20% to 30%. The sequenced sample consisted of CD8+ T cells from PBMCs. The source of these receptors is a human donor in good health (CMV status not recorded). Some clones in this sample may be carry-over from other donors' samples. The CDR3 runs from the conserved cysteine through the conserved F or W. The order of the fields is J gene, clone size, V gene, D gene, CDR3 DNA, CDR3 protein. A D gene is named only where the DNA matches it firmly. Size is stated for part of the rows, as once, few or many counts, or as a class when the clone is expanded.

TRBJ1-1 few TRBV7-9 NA TGTGCCAGCAGCTCTCGGACGCAAATGAACACTGAAGCTTTCTTT CASSSRTQMNTEAFF
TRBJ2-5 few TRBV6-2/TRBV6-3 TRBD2 TGTGCCAGCAGTTATTACCTCGGGGGGGCCCGCCGGGAGACCCAGTACTTC CASSYYLGGARRETQYF
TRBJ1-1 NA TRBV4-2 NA TGTGCCAGCAGCCAAGAGGCCAGCATGAACACTGAAGCTTTCTTT CASSQEASMNTEAFF
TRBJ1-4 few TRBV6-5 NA TGTGCCAGCAAACGGACGGGGGGGCAGGGAAGGGCTGAAAAACTGTTTTTT CASKRTGGQGRAEKLFF
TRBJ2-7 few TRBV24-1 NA TGTGCCACCAGTGATTTGGTCGAGCAGTACTTC CATSDLVEQYF
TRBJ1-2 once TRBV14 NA TGTGCCAGCAGCCAAGTGGGTGCAGCCCTGACCGGCTACACCTTC CASSQVGAALTGYTF
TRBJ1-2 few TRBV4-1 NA TGCGCCAGCAGCCAAGATGGAAACGGAAATAATGGCTACACCTTC CASSQDGNGNNGYTF
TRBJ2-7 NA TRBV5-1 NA TGCGCCAGCAGGCGGGACACTGACGAGCAGTACTTC CASRRDTDEQYF
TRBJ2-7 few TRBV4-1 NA TGCGCCAGCAGCCAAGTGGTTAGCCGCTACGAGCAGTACTTC CASSQVVSRYEQYF
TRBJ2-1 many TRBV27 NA TGTGCCAGCAGTTTGAGTAAAAGCTCCTACAATGAGCAGTTCTTC CASSLSKSSYNEQFF
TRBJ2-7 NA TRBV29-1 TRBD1 TGCAGCGCCACACAGACAGGGGACGAGCAGTACTTC CSATQTGDEQYF
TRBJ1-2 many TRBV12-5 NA TGTGCTAGTGGGACCCCGGCCCTGGACTACACCTTC CASGTPALDYTF
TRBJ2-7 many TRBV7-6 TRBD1 TGTGCCAGCAGCTCTAGGACAGGGTCGTCCTACGAGCAGTACTTC CASSSRTGSSYEQYF
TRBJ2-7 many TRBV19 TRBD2 TGTGCCAGTACTCCCGGGACTAGCGGGAGTTACGAGCAGTACTTC CASTPGTSGSYEQYF
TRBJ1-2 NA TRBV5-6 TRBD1 TGTGCCAGCAGCTTGACAGGGGGGTCAGACTATGGCTACACCTTC CASSLTGGSDYGYTF
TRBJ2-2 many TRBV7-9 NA TGTGCCAGCAGCTCCTATACCGGGGAGCTGTTTTTT CASSSYTGELFF
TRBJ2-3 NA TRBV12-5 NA TGTGCTAGTGGCCGAACTAGCACAGATACGCAGTATTTT CASGRTSTDTQYF
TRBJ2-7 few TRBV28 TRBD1 TGTGCCAGCAGCCCCTCCGGGACAGCCGGCTACGAGCAGTACTTC CASSPSGTAGYEQYF
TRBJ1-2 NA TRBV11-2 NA TGTGCCAGCAGCCCCGACAAGCCCTATGGCTACACCTTC CASSPDKPYGYTF
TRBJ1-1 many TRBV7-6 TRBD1 TGTGCCAGCAGCAGGCGGACAGGGGGCGAAGCTGAAGCTTTCTTT CASSRRTGGEAEAFF
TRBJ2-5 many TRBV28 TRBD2 TGTGCCAGCAGTGTAGCGGGAGAAGAGGAGACCCAGTACTTC CASSVAGEEETQYF
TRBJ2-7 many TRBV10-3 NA TGTGCCATCAGTGAGTCCGATCCGGGTGAGCAGTACTTC CAISESDPGEQYF
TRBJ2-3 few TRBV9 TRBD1 TGTGCCAGCGGTCAGGGGGCGGATACGCAGTATTTT CASGQGADTQYF
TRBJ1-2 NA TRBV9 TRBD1 TGTGCCAGCAGCGTGAGACAGGGGAACTATGGCTACACCTTC CASSVRQGNYGYTF
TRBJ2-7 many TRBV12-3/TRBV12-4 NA TGTGCCAGCACCCCGAATCCTCTCCGGGATACCCCCTCCTACGAGCAGTACTTC CASTPNPLRDTPSYEQYF
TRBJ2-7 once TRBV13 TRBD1 TGTGCCAGCAGCTTAGAGGGACAGGGCCACTACGAGCAGTACTTC CASSLEGQGHYEQYF
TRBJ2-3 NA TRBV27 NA TGTGCCAGCAGTTTAACAAGTAGCGTGAGCACAGATACGCAGTATTTT CASSLTSSVSTDTQYF
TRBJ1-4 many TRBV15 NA TGTGCCACCAGCAGAGAAAGGAATCCAACTAATGAAAAACTGTTTTTT CATSRERNPTNEKLFF
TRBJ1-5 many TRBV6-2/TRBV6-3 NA TGTGCCAGCAGTTACGCGGGGAGTCAGCCCCAGCATTTT CASSYAGSQPQHF
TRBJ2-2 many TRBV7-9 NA TGTGCCAGCAGCTTAGCCCCCTCGGGACACCTGAACACCGGGGAGCTGTTTTTT CASSLAPSGHLNTGELFF
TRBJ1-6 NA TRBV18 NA TGTGCCAGCTCACCCTTGACCGCTAACCCGAGCTCCTATAATTCACCCCTCCACTTT CASSPLTANPSSYNSPLHF
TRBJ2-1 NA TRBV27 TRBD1 TGTGCCAGCAGTTTAAGACAGGGCGGAGAGCAGTTCTTC CASSLRQGGEQFF
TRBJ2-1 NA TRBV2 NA TGTGCCAGCAGTGAAAGCCTAGTCTCCTACAATGAGCAGTTCTTC CASSESLVSYNEQFF
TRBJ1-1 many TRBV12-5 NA TGTGCTAGTGGTTTGAGTGGGGGCCAGTCCCCTGAAGCTTTCTTT CASGLSGGQSPEAFF
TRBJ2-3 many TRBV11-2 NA TGTGCCAGCAGCTTATTGGAGATAGATACGCAGTATTTT CASSLLEIDTQYF
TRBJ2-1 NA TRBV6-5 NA TGTGCCAGCTTTGGATCCGGATTATACAATGAGCAGTTCTTC CASFGSGLYNEQFF
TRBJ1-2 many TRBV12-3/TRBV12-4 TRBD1 TGTGCCAGCAGTTCCTTTCAGGGGGCGGATGGCTACACCTTC CASSSFQGADGYTF
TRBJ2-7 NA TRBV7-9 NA TGTGCCAGCAGCTCTGACCTTTCCTACGAGCAGTACTTC CASSSDLSYEQYF
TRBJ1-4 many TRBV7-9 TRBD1 TGTGCCAGCAGCTCCTCCCGGGACAGGGGGACCCCTGCAACTAATGAAAAACTGTTTTTT CASSSSRDRGTPATNEKLFF
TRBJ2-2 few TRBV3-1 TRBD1 TGTGCCAGCAGCCAGGGACAGGGTTACAGCGGGGAGCTGTTTTTT CASSQGQGYSGELFF
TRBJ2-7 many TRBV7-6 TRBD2 TGTGCCAGCAGCGGGGGGGGTAGCGGGTATAGCTCCTACGAGCAGTACTTC CASSGGGSGYSSYEQYF
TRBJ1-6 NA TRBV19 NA TGTGCCAGTAGTCGGGGGAATTCACCCCTCCACTTT CASSRGNSPLHF
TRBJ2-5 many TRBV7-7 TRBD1 TGTGCCAGCAGCTTAAGTGTCGGACAGGGTACAGAGACCCAGTACTTC CASSLSVGQGTETQYF
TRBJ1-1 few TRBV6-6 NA TGTGCCAGCAGCAGGGATGACACTGAAGCTTTCTTT CASSRDDTEAFF
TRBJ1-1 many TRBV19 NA TGTGCCAGTAAGCTCGCAGGGGCAAACACTGAAGCTTTCTTT CASKLAGANTEAFF
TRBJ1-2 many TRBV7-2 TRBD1 TGTGCCAGCAGCCAAGCCCGACAGGGGGCCAACTATGGCTACACCTTC CASSQARQGANYGYTF
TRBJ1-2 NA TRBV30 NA TGTGCCTGCCCCGGAGGGAACGGCTATGGCTACACCTTC CACPGGNGYGYTF
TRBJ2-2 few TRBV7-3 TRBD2 TGTGCCAGCAGCCGTAGCGGGAGGACCAACACCGGGGAGCTGTTTTTT CASSRSGRTNTGELFF
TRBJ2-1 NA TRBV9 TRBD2 TGTGCCAGCAGCGGGAGCGGGAGGGCCAGAAGCGATGAGCAGTTCTTC CASSGSGRARSDEQFF
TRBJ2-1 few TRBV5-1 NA TGCGCCAGCAGCTTGGGCCCTCCCGAATACCACAATGAGCAGTTCTTC CASSLGPPEYHNEQFF
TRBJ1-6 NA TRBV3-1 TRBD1 TGTGCCAGCAGCCATGTCTGGGACAGGGGGAATAATTCACCCCTCCACTTT CASSHVWDRGNNSPLHF
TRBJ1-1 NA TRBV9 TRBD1 TGTGCCAGCAGCTCCCCGGACAGGGATGATGAAGCTTTCTTT CASSSPDRDDEAFF